A selection of T cell receptor beta chains follows, all from one sample in a study of CD8 T cells in Susac syndrome. TCRdb ran MiXCR on the immunoSEQ multiplex PCR reads and lists one entry per CDR3 protein. The repertoire holds 400,000 or so distinct CDR3 sequences, with roughly 85% as singletons. The sequenced material came from CD8+ T cells from PBMCs. These receptors all stem from a human donor with multiple sclerosis. CDR3s include the opening cysteine and the closing phenylalanine or tryptophan. Each record gives: J gene, clone size, D gene, V gene, CDR3 protein. The D gene is left open where the match is weak. Expanded clones are given a class, and other clones once, few, many or no size at all.

TRBJ2-1 . TRBD1 TRBV4-1 CASSQDPQGKNEQFF
TRBJ1-5 . TRBD1 TRBV27 CASSRTGYSNQPQHF
TRBJ2-7 . . TRBV10-3 CAISDFGRNYEQYF
TRBJ2-1 few . TRBV11-2 CASSPSRHEQFF
TRBJ2-2 . . TRBV11-1 CASSTLVTGELFF
TRBJ2-7 . TRBD2 TRBV19 CASSTKGLATYEQYF
TRBJ2-5 . . TRBV6-5 CASTKVGRTAETQYF
TRBJ2-1 once . TRBV25-1 CASSEYFGGNEQFF
TRBJ1-1 . . TRBV4-1 CASSQVGFDEAFF
TRBJ2-2 . . TRBV4-1 CASSQERGTGELFF
TRBJ2-7 . TRBD2 TRBV19 CASSNKRESHSYEQYF
TRBJ1-3 . TRBD1 TRBV7-8 CASSEGQGFGNTIYF
TRBJ2-7 . . TRBV27 CASSLTDSSYEQYF
TRBJ1-3 . . TRBV11-2 CASSLDQGEVISLSGNTIYF
TRBJ2-3 once . TRBV28 CASRGSSTDTQYF
TRBJ2-7 . . TRBV5-4 CASSWAGQPYEQYF
TRBJ1-1 . . TRBV19 CASMMGSTEAFF
TRBJ2-7 once . TRBV4-1 CASSQEISAYEQYF
TRBJ1-1 once TRBD1 TRBV5-5 CASSDRQGVTEAFF
TRBJ2-5 . . TRBV14 CASSQAASQETQYF
TRBJ1-1 . . TRBV3-1 CASSQDLMGGTEAFF
TRBJ2-3 few TRBD2 TRBV2 CASSARTSAEYF
TRBJ1-5 . . TRBV20-1 CSAIGMGSNQPQHF
TRBJ2-1 . TRBD2 TRBV11-3 CASSSLAGGKSANEQFF
TRBJ1-4 . . TRBV5-5 CASSLGGFGNEKLFF
TRBJ2-3 . TRBD2 TRBV27 CASSLSSSGRASTDTQYF
TRBJ2-1 . TRBD2 TRBV2 CASSAPSGVSYNEQFF
TRBJ2-7 once TRBD2 TRBV30 CAWGGDANSYEQYF
TRBJ1-2 . . TRBV3-1 CASSQDWTEDVDYGYTF
TRBJ2-6 . TRBD1 TRBV6-1 CASSEGTGNVLTF
TRBJ1-2 . . TRBV5-5 CASSLSSGSDYGYTF
TRBJ2-3 . . TRBV5-1 CASSLYGDTQYF
TRBJ1-1 . TRBD1 TRBV13 CASSHRDRGANTEAFF
TRBJ2-7 . TRBD1 TRBV2 CASNTPQGWGSYEQYF
TRBJ2-3 . TRBD2 TRBV6-5 CASSYLPLAGGPGVSDTQYF
TRBJ2-1 . . TRBV20-1 CSARVDSRSFSSYNEQFF
TRBJ1-1 . TRBD1 TRBV19 CASLSGTDTEAFF
TRBJ1-1 . . TRBV5-1 CASSLSGQPRDTEAFF
TRBJ1-1 once TRBD1 TRBV29-1 CSVDTGGRTEAFF
TRBJ1-4 . . TRBV4-1 CASSLDPSNEKLFF
TRBJ2-1 once . TRBV6-4 CASSDSGRIQFF
TRBJ2-1 . . TRBV27 CANSGGQIHSSYNEQFF
TRBJ1-4 . . TRBV12-3/TRBV12-4 CASSFVLRGWDEKLFF
TRBJ1-5 . . TRBV28 CASTAVVSNQPQHF
TRBJ1-1 . . TRBV27 CASSLAGIHEAFF
TRBJ1-5 once TRBD1 TRBV4-1 CASSQEDRGGNQPQHF
TRBJ2-2 . . TRBV6-5 CASSYAETNTGELFF
TRBJ2-7 few . TRBV28 CASSPGRIYEQYF
TRBJ2-7 . . TRBV4-1 CASSQVTNYEQYF
TRBJ2-4 . . TRBV6-7 CASSYVQGGRKKNIQYF
TRBJ1-2 . TRBD1 TRBV30 CAWSVGTGDYGYTF
TRBJ2-3 . . TRBV27 CASSMDGGFVDTQYF
TRBJ1-6 . . TRBV6-1 CASSEARGRGRNSPLHF
TRBJ1-1 . TRBD1 TRBV19 CASSIGQGAWAFF
TRBJ1-6 . . TRBV12-3/TRBV12-4 CASTLLGSPLHF
TRBJ1-2 . TRBD1 TRBV27 CASNPTGAFQGDGYTF
TRBJ2-5 . . TRBV7-2 CASSPLGAWGETQYF